Described below is a single TCR beta chain sequence and its context. This entry is derived from a study of blood T cell repertoires in COVID-19. Overall study context: Acute and convalescent COVID-19 specimens originated in the United States, Italy and Spain. The cDNA or gDNA used as material had been derived from T cells, B-cell-depleted T cells, or PBMCs.

The CDR3 is made up of 12 amino acids. Trimming left V 4 bases short and J 3 bases short, with 8 bases between. CDR1 and CDR2 from the germline V gene are SGHNT and YYREEE (reference sequence). Original processing methods: Estimation of nucleated cell counts relied on the amplification of reference gene primers. Clones were sequenced by immunoSEQ multiplex PCR, and TCRdb holds only the in-frame ones, with some missing. That table furnishes V, J and clone size, whereas the DNA furnished D and trimming. Of around 310,000 clones listed, over 75% are singletons. Sequenced sample: peripheral blood. This sequence originates from a woman in her 50s with active or convalescent COVID-19. The chain is built from TRBV5-4 and TRBJ2-7; D not certain. The CDR3 here is CASSVDGYEQYF. Here the CDR3 DNA reads TGTGCCAGCAGCGTGGACGGCTACGAGCAGTACTTC. Full variable domain (outside the CDR3, taken from reference TRBV5-4 and TRBJ2-7): ETGVTQSPTHLIKTRGQQVTLRCSSQSGHNTVSWYQQALGQGPQFIFQYYREEENGRGNFPPRFSGLQFPNYSSELNVNALELDDSALYLCASSVDGYEQYFGPGTRLTVT.